This entry describes one T cell receptor (beta chain). Its antigen remains unidentified. Only in-frame clones appear in the TCRdb table, and some are missing; sequencing was by immunoSEQ multiplex PCR. The sample contains 40,000 to 60,000 clones, 81% of which appear only once. This sample was included in a study of T cells in localized non-small cell lung cancer. The CDR3 is 14 amino acids. V was clipped by 5 bases and J by 0 bases; unmatched bases: 2. Germline V CDR1 and CDR2: MNHNY, SVGAGI (reference sequence). Study outcomes and limitations: There was higher T cell clonality in uninvolved adjacent lung than in tumor, and it was highest there. Adjacent lung held a median about 57 of the top 100 tumor clones.

The chain employs TRBV6-6 and TRBJ2-7, with 9 bases matching TRBD1. The source was peripheral blood mononuclear cells, collected before any cancer treatment. This clonotype originated in a man between 40 and 69 years old with stage III lung adenocarcinoma. The DNA for the CDR3 is TGTGCCAGCAGTCGGGACAGGGACTCCTACGAGCAGTACTTC. Translating gives CASSRDRDSYEQYF.